This entry is about one T cell receptor (beta chain). Its antigen remains unknown. Donors consisted of healthy bone marrow donors. The data were obtained in a study of cytomegalovirus exposure and HLA in healthy donors. Study-wide results and caveats: Presence/absence comparisons presumed near-even sequencing depth among donors. The study found most TCR sequences rare, yet found some public TCRs in many donors.

Germline V gene sequence: CDR1 SNHLY, CDR2 FYNNEI. Trimming pared 11 bases from V and 6 bases from J, leaving 15 bases between. The CDR3 runs 12 residues. With 60 Vbeta and 13 Jbeta primers, the PCR was carried out. Data came from immunoSEQ multiplex PCR; TCRdb stores just in-frame clones and leaves some out. The sample has around 150,000 clones, 70% to 90% seen once; the top ten hold about 9.3%. The source is a man aged 18 to 30 in good health and CMV-seropositive. The sequenced sample consisted of PBMCs. J is TRBJ2-3 and V is TRBV2, with D perhaps matching TRBD2 (7 bases). In DNA, the CDR3 is TGTGCCGCAGGGGAGGGGCTTGATACGCAGTATTTT. It is translated as CAAGEGLDTQYF.